This T cell receptor (beta chain) was observed in a study of blood T cells in healthy people across ages. A second PCR, run for about 7 to 11 cycles, used a sample-barcoded 5' primer plus a J-beta primer mix. TCRdb fed the 5' RACE reads into MiXCR, producing one record per CDR3 protein. The sample carries some 900,000 distinct CDR3 sequences, 45% to 50% recorded once. The V end lost 4 bases, the J end lost 3 bases, and 6 bases lay between the germline ends. Per germline, CDR1 MGHRA and CDR2 YSYEKL. The CDR3 has 13 amino acids. This clonotype was observed a handful of times. The genes are TRBV4-1 and TRBJ1-4; D call uncertain. The receptor's source is a man in his thirties or forties in good health. Source material: blood. CDR3 in DNA: TGCGCCAGCAGCCCGGCGGCTAATGAAAAACTGTTTTTT. Translating gives CASSPAANEKLFF.